This T cell receptor (beta chain) was found in a study of T cells in Graves' hyperthyroidism and ophthalmopathy. Overall study results and limits: Clonotypes that were expanded in thyroid above 0.001 mostly appeared in blood too.

Amplified TCR beta CDR3 regions derived from RNA transcripts. TCR CDR3 regions were first amplified by RT-PCR with HTBI primers. TCRdb reanalysed the multiplex PCR reads using MiXCR and keeps one entry per CDR3 protein. The table records 600,000 or so distinct CDR3 sequences, approximately 44% of them present only once. This clonotype was detected a few times. Its specificity is unknown. One junction end disagrees with the germline gene, perhaps due to a read error. The CDR3 consists of 14 residues. V gene TRBV12-3 or TRBV12-4 combines with J gene TRBJ1-5, with a weak D call TRBD1 (6 bases). The clonotype comes from a young woman with Graves' hyperthyroidism. Input material: peripheral blood or thyroid tissue (not recorded which). CDR3 residues: CASRETGSKQPQHF. The CDR3 DNA reads TGTGCCAGCAGGGAAACAGGGAGCAAGCAGCCCCAGCATTTT.